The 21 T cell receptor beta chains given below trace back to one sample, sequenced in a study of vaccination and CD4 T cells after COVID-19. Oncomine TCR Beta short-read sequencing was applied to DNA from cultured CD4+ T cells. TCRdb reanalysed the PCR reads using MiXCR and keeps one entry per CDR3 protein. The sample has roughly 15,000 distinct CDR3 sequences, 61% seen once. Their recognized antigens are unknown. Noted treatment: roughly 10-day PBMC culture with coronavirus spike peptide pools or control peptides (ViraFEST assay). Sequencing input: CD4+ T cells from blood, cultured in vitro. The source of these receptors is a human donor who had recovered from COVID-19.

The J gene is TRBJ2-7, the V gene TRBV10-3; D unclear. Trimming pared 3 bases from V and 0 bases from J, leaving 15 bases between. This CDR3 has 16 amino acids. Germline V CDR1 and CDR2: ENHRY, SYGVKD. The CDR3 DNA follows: TGTGCCATCAGTGATCCTGAGGCTCGGAGCTCCTACGAGCAGTACTTC. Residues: CAISDPEARSSYEQYF.

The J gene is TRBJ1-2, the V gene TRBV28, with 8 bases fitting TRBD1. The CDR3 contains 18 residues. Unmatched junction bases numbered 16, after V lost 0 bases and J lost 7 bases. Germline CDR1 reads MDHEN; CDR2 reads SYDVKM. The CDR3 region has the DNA TGTGCCAGCAGTTTATGGGGCCCGGGACAGGCCCCTCTCGGTGGCTACACCTTC. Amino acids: CASSLWGPGQAPLGGYTF.

The CDR3 here is CSAIATANQPQHF. In DNA, the CDR3 is TGCAGTGCTATCGCGACAGCCAATCAGCCCCAGCATTTT. This chain links TRBV20-1 with TRBJ1-5; maybe TRBD1 (5 bases). Germline CDR1 reads DFQATT; CDR2 reads SNEGSKA (reference sequence). The CDR3 covers 13 residues. V gave up 4 bases and J gave up 3 bases, with 10 bases separating them.

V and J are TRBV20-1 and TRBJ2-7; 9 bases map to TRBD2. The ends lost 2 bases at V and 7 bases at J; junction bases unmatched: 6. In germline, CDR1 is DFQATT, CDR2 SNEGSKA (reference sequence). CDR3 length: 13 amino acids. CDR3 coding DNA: TGCAGTGCTAGACTAGCGGGGAGGGATGAGCAGTACTTC. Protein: CSARLAGRDEQYF.

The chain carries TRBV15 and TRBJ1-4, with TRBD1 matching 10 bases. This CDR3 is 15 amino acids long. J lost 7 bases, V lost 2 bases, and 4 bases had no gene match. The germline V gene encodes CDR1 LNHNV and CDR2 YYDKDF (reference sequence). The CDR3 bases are TGTGCCACCAGCAGAAACGGGGACAGGGGTGAAAAACTGTTTTTT. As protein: CATSRNGDRGEKLFF. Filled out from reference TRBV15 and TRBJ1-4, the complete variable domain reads DAMVIQNPRYQVTQFGKPVTLSCSQTLNHNVMYWYQQKSSQAPKLLFHYYDKDFNNEADTPDNFQSRRPNTSFCFLDIRSPGLGDTAMYLCATSRNGDRGEKLFFGSGTQLSVL.

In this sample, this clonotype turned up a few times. Here the CDR3 reads CAWSDSGQYF. CDR3 in DNA: TGTGCCTGGAGTGACTCCGGGCAGTATTTT. The V gene is TRBV30, the J gene TRBJ2-3; D gene uncertain. The ends were cut back, 1 base at V and 11 bases at J, with 7 bases in the middle. Germline V lookup: CDR1 GTSNPN, CDR2 SVGIG (reference sequence). This CDR3 has 10 amino acids.

The CDR3 DNA follows: TGTGCCAGCATAGCCATGAACACTGAAGCTTTCTTT. Translation gives CASIAMNTEAFF. The chain uses TRBV28 and TRBJ1-1; D is unresolved. CDR1 is MDHEN and CDR2 is SYDVKM in the germline V gene. V shed 7 bases and J shed 0 bases, with 6 bases lying between them. The CDR3 length is 12 residues.

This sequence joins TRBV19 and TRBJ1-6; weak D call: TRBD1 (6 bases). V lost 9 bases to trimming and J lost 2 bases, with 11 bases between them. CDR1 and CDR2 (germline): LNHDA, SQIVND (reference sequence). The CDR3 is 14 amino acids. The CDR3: CASQGPTYNSPLHF. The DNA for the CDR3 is TGTGCCAGCCAGGGGCCCACCTATAATTCACCCCTCCACTTT.

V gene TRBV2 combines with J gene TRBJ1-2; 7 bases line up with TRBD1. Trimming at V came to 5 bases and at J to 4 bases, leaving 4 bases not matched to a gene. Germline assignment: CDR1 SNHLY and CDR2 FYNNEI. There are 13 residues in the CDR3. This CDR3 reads CASSYGQVYGYTF. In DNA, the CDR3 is TGTGCCAGCAGTTATGGACAGGTCTATGGCTACACCTTC.

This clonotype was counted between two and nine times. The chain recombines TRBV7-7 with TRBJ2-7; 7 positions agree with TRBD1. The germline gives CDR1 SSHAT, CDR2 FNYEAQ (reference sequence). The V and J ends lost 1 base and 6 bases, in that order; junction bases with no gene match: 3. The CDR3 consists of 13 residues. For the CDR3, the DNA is TGTGCCAGCAGCTTAGGACAGGGCGGCGAGCAGTACTTC. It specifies CASSLGQGGEQYF.

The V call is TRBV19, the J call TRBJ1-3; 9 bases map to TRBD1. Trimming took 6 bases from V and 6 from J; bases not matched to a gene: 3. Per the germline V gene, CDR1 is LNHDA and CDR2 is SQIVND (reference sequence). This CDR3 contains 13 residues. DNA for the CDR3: TGTGCCAGTAGAAGGACAGGGGAAAACACCATATATTTT. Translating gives CASRRTGENTIYF.

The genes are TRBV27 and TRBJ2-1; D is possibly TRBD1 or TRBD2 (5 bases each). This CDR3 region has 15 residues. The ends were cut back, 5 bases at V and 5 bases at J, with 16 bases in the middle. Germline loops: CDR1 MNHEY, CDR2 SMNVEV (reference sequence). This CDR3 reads CASSPPGTHNNEQFF. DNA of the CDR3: TGTGCCAGCAGTCCACCCGGGACGCACAACAATGAGCAGTTCTTC.

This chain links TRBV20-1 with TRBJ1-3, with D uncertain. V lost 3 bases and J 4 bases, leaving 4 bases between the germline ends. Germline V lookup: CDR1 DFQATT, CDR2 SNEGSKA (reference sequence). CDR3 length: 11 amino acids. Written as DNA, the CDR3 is TGCAGTGCTAGTCCAGGAAACACCATATATTTT. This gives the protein CSASPGNTIYF.

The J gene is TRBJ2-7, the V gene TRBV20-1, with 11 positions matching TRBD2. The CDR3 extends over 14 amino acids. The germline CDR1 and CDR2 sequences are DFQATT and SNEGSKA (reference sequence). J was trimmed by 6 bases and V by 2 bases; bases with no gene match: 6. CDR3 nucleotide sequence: TGCAGTGCTAGATATGGGCTAGCGGGAGGCGAGCAGTACTTC. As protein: CSARYGLAGGEQYF.

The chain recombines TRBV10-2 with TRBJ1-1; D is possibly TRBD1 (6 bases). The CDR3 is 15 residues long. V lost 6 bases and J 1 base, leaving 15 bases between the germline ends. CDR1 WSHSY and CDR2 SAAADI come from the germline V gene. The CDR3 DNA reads TGCGCCAGCAGCTTTCAGGAGGGGGGGAACACTGAAGCTTTCTTT. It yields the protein CASSFQEGGNTEAFF.

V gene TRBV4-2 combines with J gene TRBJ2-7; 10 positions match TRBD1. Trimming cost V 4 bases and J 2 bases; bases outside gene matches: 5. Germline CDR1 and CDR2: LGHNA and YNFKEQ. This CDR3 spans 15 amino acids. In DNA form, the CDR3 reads TGTGCCAGCAGCCTCTCCGGGACAGGGGCCTACGAGCAGTACTTC. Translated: CASSLSGTGAYEQYF.

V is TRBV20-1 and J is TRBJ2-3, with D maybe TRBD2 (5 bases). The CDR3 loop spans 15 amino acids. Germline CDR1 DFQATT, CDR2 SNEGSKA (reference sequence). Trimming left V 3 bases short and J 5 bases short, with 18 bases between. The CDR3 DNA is TGCAGTGCTAGTGGTTTTGAGGGCCGGGGAGATACGCAGTATTTT. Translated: CSASGFEGRGDTQYF.

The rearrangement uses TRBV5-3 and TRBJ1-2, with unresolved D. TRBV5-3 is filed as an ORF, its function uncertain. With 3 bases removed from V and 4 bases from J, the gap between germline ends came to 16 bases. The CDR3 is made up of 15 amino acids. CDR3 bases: TGTGCCAGAAGCTGCGATTGGCGGGCCACCTATGGCTACACCTTC. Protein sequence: CARSCDWRATYGYTF.

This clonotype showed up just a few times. The CDR3 nucleotides read TGCAGTGCTAAAACCCAGGGCTCCTATAATTCACCCCTCCACTTT. The encoded protein is CSAKTQGSYNSPLHF. The chain has TRBV20-1 and TRBJ1-6, with a tentative D call TRBD1 (5 bases). V was clipped by 4 bases and J by 0 bases, with 10 bases between them. Germline V gene data show CDR1 as DFQATT and CDR2 as SNEGSKA (reference sequence). This CDR3 contains 15 residues.

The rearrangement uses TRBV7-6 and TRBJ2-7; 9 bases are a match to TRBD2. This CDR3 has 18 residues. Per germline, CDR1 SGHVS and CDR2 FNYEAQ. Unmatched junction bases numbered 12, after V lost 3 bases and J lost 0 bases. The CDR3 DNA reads TGTGCCAGCAGCTTCCCAAACACCTCTAGCGGGGCCTCCTACGAGCAGTACTTC. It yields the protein CASSFPNTSSGASYEQYF.

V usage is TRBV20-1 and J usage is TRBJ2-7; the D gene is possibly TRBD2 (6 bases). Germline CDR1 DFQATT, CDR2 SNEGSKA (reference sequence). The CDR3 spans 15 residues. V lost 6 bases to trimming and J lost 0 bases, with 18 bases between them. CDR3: CSASLTGDLSYEQYF. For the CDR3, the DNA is TGCAGTGCATCCCTGACGGGAGACCTCTCCTACGAGCAGTACTTC.